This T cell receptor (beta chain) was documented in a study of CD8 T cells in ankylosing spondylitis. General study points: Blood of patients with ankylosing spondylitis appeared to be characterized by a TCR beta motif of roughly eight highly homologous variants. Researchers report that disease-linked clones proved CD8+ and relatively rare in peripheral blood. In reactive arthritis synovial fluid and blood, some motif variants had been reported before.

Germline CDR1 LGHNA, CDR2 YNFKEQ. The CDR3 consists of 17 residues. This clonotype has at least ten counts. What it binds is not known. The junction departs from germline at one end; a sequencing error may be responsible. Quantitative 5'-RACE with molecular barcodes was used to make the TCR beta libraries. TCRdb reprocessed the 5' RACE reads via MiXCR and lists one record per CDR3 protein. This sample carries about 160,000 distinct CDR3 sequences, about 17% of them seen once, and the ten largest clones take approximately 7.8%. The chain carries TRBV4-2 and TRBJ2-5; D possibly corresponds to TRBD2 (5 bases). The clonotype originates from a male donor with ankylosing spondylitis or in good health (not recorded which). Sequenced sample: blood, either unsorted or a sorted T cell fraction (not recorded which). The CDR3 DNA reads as TGTGCCAGCAGCCAAGGAGGAGGTTCAGTTAACCAGGAGACCCAGTACTTC. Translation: CASSQGGGSVNQETQYF.